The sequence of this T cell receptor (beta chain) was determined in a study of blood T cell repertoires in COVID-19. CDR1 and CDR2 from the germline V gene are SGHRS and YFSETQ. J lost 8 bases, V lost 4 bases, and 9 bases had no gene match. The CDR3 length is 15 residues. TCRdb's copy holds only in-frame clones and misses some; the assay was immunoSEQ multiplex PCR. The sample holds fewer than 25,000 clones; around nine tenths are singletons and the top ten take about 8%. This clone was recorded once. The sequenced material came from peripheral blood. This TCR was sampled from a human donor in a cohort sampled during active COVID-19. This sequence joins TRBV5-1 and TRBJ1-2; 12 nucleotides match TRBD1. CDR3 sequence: CASSISGTGGYGYTF. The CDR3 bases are TGCGCCAGCAGCATATCCGGGACAGGGGGCTACGGCTACACCTTC.